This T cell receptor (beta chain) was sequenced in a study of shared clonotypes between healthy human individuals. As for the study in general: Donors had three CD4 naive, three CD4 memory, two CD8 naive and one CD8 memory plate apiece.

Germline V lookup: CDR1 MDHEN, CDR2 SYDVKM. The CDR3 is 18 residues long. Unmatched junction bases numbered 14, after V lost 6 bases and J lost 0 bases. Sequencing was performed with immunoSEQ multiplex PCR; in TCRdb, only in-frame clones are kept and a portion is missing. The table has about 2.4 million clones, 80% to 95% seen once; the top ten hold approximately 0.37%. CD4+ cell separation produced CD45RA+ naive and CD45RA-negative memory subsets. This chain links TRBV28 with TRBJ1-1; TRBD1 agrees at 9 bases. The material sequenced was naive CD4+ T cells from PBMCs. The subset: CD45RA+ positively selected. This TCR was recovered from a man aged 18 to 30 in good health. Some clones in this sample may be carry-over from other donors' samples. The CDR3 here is CASSEPGQGTAMNTEAFF. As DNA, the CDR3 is TGTGCCAGCAGCGAACCGGGACAGGGAACGGCGATGAACACTGAAGCTTTCTTT.